These 25 T cell receptor beta chains were sequenced from one sample in a study of blood T cell repertoires in COVID-19. Sequenced by immunoSEQ multiplex PCR; TCRdb stores in-frame clones only, minus some. This sample carries 200,000 to 300,000 clones, approximately 86% of them seen once, and the ten largest clones take about 2.1%. Sequencing was carried out using peripheral blood. These receptors were taken from a man younger than 40 with active or convalescent COVID-19.

The CDR3 region has the DNA TGCGCCAGCAGCAAGCTTGTCGGGACAGACATAAACACTGAAGCTTTCTTT. It encodes CASSKLVGTDINTEAFF. The chain uses TRBV5-1 and TRBJ1-1, with 7 positions matching TRBD1. The CDR3 is 17 residues long. The germline CDR1 and CDR2 sequences are SGHRS and YFSETQ. The J segment lost 2 bases and the V segment lost 4 bases, leaving 14 bases of the junction unmatched.

CDR3: CASSVGGGANTGELFF. CDR3 in DNA: TGTGCCAGCAGCGTAGGCGGCGGTGCGAACACCGGGGAGCTGTTTTTT. This chain uses TRBV9 with TRBJ2-2; D unclear. Germline CDR1 and CDR2: SGDLS and YYNGEE. The V and J ends lost 0 bases and 0 bases respectively, with 9 bases between them. This CDR3 has 16 residues. The whole variable domain, filled in from reference TRBV9 and TRBJ2-2, reads DSGVTQTPKHLITATGQRVTLRCSPRSGDLSVYWYQQSLDQGLQFLIQYYNGEERAKGNILERFSAQQFPDLHSELNLSSLELGDSALYFCASSVGGGANTGELFFGEGSRLTVL.

The chain employs TRBV4-2 and TRBJ2-7; TRBD1 matches at 11 bases. V shed 3 bases and J 1 base; nucleotides not matched to a gene: 5. This CDR3 comprises 16 residues. Germline V gene lookup returns CDR1 LGHNA and CDR2 YNFKEQ. CDR3 sequence: CASSQRGQGGSYEQYF. The DNA of the CDR3 is TGTGCCAGCAGCCAGCGGGGACAGGGGGGATCCTACGAGCAGTACTTC.

The chain combines TRBV27 with TRBJ1-6; a possible D gene is TRBD1 (5 bases). CDR1 is MNHEY, CDR2 SMNVEV, per germline (reference sequence). This CDR3 has 15 amino acids. V was pared by 8 bases and J by 6 bases, with 17 bases between. The DNA of the CDR3 is TGTGCCAGCGCCCCGGGGGGGGACTCTAATTCACCCCTCCACTTT. It encodes CASAPGGDSNSPLHF.

The chain couples TRBV13 to TRBJ2-3, with 8 bases identical to TRBD2. The J segment lost 4 bases and the V segment lost 4 bases, leaving 10 bases of the junction unmatched. The germline V gene has CDR1 PRHDT and CDR2 FYEKMQ (reference sequence). CDR3 length equals 16 residues. The CDR3 nucleotides are TGTGCCAGCAGCTCCACGGGCGCGGGGGGTTCAGATACGCAGTATTTT. Amino acid sequence: CASSSTGAGGSDTQYF.

V usage is TRBV18 and J usage is TRBJ1-2; D gene unclear. Trimming removed 2 bases at V and 4 bases at J, with 14 bases between. The CDR3 loop spans 15 amino acids. Per the germline V gene, CDR1 is KGHSH and CDR2 is LQKENI. The CDR3 is CASSPGRSYLYGYTF. The CDR3 DNA is TGTGCCAGCTCACCAGGAAGGAGCTACCTCTATGGCTACACCTTC.

V is TRBV29-1 and J is TRBJ2-1; no reliable D call. V dropped 1 base and J dropped 0 bases, with 10 bases sitting between them. CDR1 is SQVTM, CDR2 ANQGSEA, per germline. The CDR3 runs 15 residues. CDR3 residues: CSVEGLLSSYNEQFF. The CDR3 DNA reads TGCAGCGTTGAAGGACTCTTGAGCTCCTACAATGAGCAGTTCTTC.

The chain combines TRBV7-2 with TRBJ2-2, with D unclear. Trimming shortened V by 1 base and J by 4 bases, and 10 bases separated the two germline ends. The germline V gene encodes CDR1 SGHTA and CDR2 FQGNSA. The CDR3 has 15 residues. The CDR3 nucleotides read TGTGCCAGCAGCTTAGGTGGGCCCGGCACCGGGGAGCTGTTTTTT. It is translated as CASSLGGPGTGELFF.

The chain uses TRBV4-1 and TRBJ2-3, with 7 bases matching TRBD1. Germline V CDR1 and CDR2: MGHRA, YSYEKL. V shed 1 base and J 7 bases; nucleotides not matched to a gene: 11. The CDR3 is 16 amino acids. CDR3 coding DNA: TGCGCCAGCAGCCAAGGCTGGGACAGCGATCTGAATACGCAGTATTTT. It translates to CASSQGWDSDLNTQYF.

This rearrangement joins TRBV9 to TRBJ2-3; D is perhaps TRBD1 (6 bases). Germline CDR1 SGDLS, CDR2 YYNGEE. The CDR3 sequence is 14 residues long. Trimming left V 5 bases short and J 2 bases short, with 12 bases between. The chain's CDR3 is CASRGDINTDTQYF. The CDR3 DNA follows: TGTGCCAGCAGGGGGGACATCAACACAGATACGCAGTATTTT. Together with reference TRBV9 and TRBJ2-3, the CDR3 gives the full variable domain: DSGVTQTPKHLITATGQRVTLRCSPRSGDLSVYWYQQSLDQGLQFLIQYYNGEERAKGNILERFSAQQFPDLHSELNLSSLELGDSALYFCASRGDINTDTQYFGPGTRLTVL.

This chain uses TRBV7-9 with TRBJ2-1; maybe TRBD2 (5 bases). This CDR3 has 14 residues. V gave up 7 bases and J gave up 13 bases, with 23 bases separating them. Germline V gene lookup returns CDR1 SEHNR and CDR2 FQNEAQ (reference sequence). CDR3 residues: CASNEPRYGDRQFF. For the CDR3, the DNA is TGTGCCAGCAACGAGCCCCGATACGGGGATAGACAGTTCTTC.

The gene calls are TRBV5-1 and TRBJ1-6, with 7 bases identical to TRBD1. CDR1 is SGHRS, CDR2 YFSETQ, per germline. Germline trimming cut 0 bases from V and 10 bases from J; bases unmatched to any gene: 10. The CDR3 is 16 residues long. The CDR3 DNA sequence: TGCGCCAGCAGCTTGGATGAGGGGGCGAGCGGATCACCCCTCCACTTT. Translation: CASSLDEGASGSPLHF.

This sequence joins TRBV9 and TRBJ2-3, with a weak D call TRBD1 (6 bases). The CDR3 sequence is 12 residues long. Germline loops: CDR1 SGDLS, CDR2 YYNGEE. Trimming left V 2 bases short and J 6 bases short, with 7 bases between. The chain's CDR3 is CASSVGADTQYF. CDR3 in DNA: TGTGCCAGCAGCGTGGGGGCCGATACGCAGTATTTT.

V and J are TRBV5-5 and TRBJ2-7; D gene ambiguous. CDR3 size: 15 residues. Germline V gene data show CDR1 as SGHKS and CDR2 as YYEKEE (reference sequence). The germline V and J ends were trimmed by 4 bases and 0 bases, with 14 bases remaining between them. The DNA of the CDR3 is TGTGCCAGCAGCACCTACGACACCTCCTCCTACGAGCAGTACTTC. Amino acid sequence: CASSTYDTSSYEQYF.

The CDR3 region has the DNA TGTGCCAGCAGTAGGGGACTAGAGTACGAGCAGTACTTC. Its translation: CASSRGLEYEQYF. This chain connects TRBV6-5 to TRBJ2-7, with 8 nucleotides matching TRBD2. This CDR3 region has 13 residues. The germline V gene encodes CDR1 MNHEY and CDR2 SVGAGI. V dropped 5 bases and J dropped 4; count of bases not matched to a gene: 4.

The chain couples TRBV5-6 to TRBJ2-4; perhaps TRBD1 as D (6 bases). V was pared by 4 bases and J by 0 bases, with 14 bases between. From germline, CDR1 is SGHDT and CDR2 YYEEEE. The CDR3 consists of 16 residues. CDR3 amino acids: CASSLRQVEAKNIQYF. In DNA, the CDR3 is TGTGCCAGCAGCCTCCGACAGGTGGAAGCCAAAAACATTCAGTACTTC.

The sample holds a few counts of this clone. The J gene is TRBJ2-1, the V gene TRBV5-6; D is uncertain. V was trimmed by 0 bases and J by 9 bases, leaving 16 bases between them. This CDR3 region has 15 residues. Germline CDR1 is SGHDT and CDR2 is YYEEEE. CDR3 coding DNA: TGTGCCAGCAGCTTGGCCATCTTAGCTCCGGGTGAGCAGTTCTTC. Encoded protein: CASSLAILAPGEQFF.

The gene calls are TRBV11-2 and TRBJ2-7, with 7 nucleotides matching TRBD1. Germline V gives CDR1 SGHAT, CDR2 FQNNGV. The CDR3 is 13 amino acids. Trimming took 7 bases from V and 7 from J; bases not matched to a gene: 10. The CDR3, as DNA: TGTGCCAGCAAACGGGACAGTCCTCATGAGCAGTACTTC. It encodes CASKRDSPHEQYF.

The genes are TRBV5-1 and TRBJ1-5, with TRBD1 as a possible D gene (6 bases). The CDR3 contains 13 residues. Trimming took off 4 bases at V and 7 bases at J, with 12 bases between the two ends. Germline-derived CDR1 and CDR2 are SGHRS and YFSETQ. The CDR3 loop is CASSLQGYQPQHF. CDR3 bases: TGCGCCAGCAGCCTACAGGGATACCAGCCCCAGCATTTT.

DNA for the CDR3: TGTGCCAGCAGTACCGGCCGGGACAGATCTTCACCCCTCCACTTT. Translating it yields CASSTGRDRSSPLHF. This rearrangement joins TRBV27 to TRBJ1-6; 7 bases are shared with TRBD1. Trimming took 5 bases from V and 9 from J; bases not matched to a gene: 10. Germline values: CDR1 MNHEY, CDR2 SMNVEV (reference sequence). CDR3 size: 15 residues.

This clone was observed a few times. This chain joins TRBV11-2 and TRBJ2-1, with unresolved D. The CDR3 is made up of 10 amino acids. Trimming removed 0 bases at V and 16 bases at J, with 7 bases between. Germline V gene lookup returns CDR1 SGHAT and CDR2 FQNNGV. CDR3 in DNA: TGTGCCAGCAGCTTAGAGACTCCTTTCTTC. It encodes CASSLETPFF.

This chain joins TRBV10-1 and TRBJ1-4; 10 bases map to TRBD1. The CDR3 sequence is 14 residues long. Germline V gene data show CDR1 as WNHNN and CDR2 as SYGVQD (reference sequence). V dropped 4 bases and J dropped 8; count of bases not matched to a gene: 4. CDR3 coding DNA: TGCGCCAGCAGTGCAGGGACAGGGGACGAAAAACTGTTTTTT. This gives the protein CASSAGTGDEKLFF.

This rearrangement joins TRBV5-1 to TRBJ1-2; D unresolved. V lost 7 bases and J 0 bases, leaving 10 bases between the germline ends. The length of the CDR3 is 13 residues. CDR1 is SGHRS, CDR2 YFSETQ, per germline. The CDR3 nucleotides are TGCGCCAGCTCGGAGAGCTCTAACTATGGCTACACCTTC. Translating gives CASSESSNYGYTF.

This clone came up once. CDR3 in amino acids: CASSVDFSGANYNEQFF. DNA of the CDR3: TGTGCCAGCAGCGTTGACTTTAGCGGCGCAAACTACAATGAGCAGTTCTTC. The V gene is TRBV9, the J gene TRBJ2-1, with TRBD2 as a possible D gene (6 bases). CDR3 length equals 17 residues. Trimming removed 2 bases at V and 3 bases at J, with 18 bases between. The germline V gene has CDR1 SGDLS and CDR2 YYNGEE.

In nucleotides, the CDR3 is TGTGCCAGCAGCCGTTTAGCGGATGTTCTGAGGGGGCGGAAAATGGCCGGGGAGCTGTTTTTT. It encodes CASSRLADVLRGRKMAGELFF. The rearrangement uses TRBV4-2 and TRBJ2-2; D is possibly TRBD1 (7 bases). Deletions cut 4 bases from V and 6 bases from J, with 33 bases between. Germline V gene sequence: CDR1 LGHNA, CDR2 YNFKEQ. CDR3 length equals 21 residues.